This T cell receptor (beta chain) was identified in a study of PD-1 blockade in classical Hodgkin lymphoma. Study-wide context: On a schedule of every 2 weeks, patients received nivolumab 3 mg/kg intravenously.

With respect to this clone: The antigen remains unidentified.

Every patient was affected by relapse after autologous stem cell transplantation, while exposure to brentuximab vedotin was not uniform. Researchers used magnetic negative selection to pull out pure CD4+ T cells from thawed PBMCs. Points from the study as a whole: Diminished baseline TCR diversity has been reported in newly diagnosed patients relative to healthy donors.

The data were produced by immunoSEQ multiplex PCR, yet TCRdb's version contains in-frame clones alone and is incomplete. The repertoire holds 10,000 to 15,000 clones, roughly 90% seen once, with 0.4% to 0.5% in the top ten. This TCR came from a human donor with classical Hodgkin lymphoma. This specimen consisted of CD4+ T cells from blood, obtained at baseline.

CDR3 nucleotides: TGTGCCAGTAGTATCTGGGGGGGCTCCTACGAGCAGTACTTC. Its protein is CASSIWGGSYEQYF. J is TRBJ2-7 and V is TRBV19; TRBD2 matches 7 bases. Losses at the gene ends were 3 bases for V and 0 bases for J; bases not matched to a gene: 2. The CDR3 is 14 residues long. Germline lookup yields CDR1 LNHDA and CDR2 SQIVND (reference sequence).